These 20 T cell receptor beta chains were sequenced from one sample in a study of OX40 agonist ivuxolimab in advanced cancers. TCRdb keeps only in-frame clones here, not all; method: immunoSEQ multiplex PCR. The sample yields tens of thousands of clones, approximately 90% seen once. Material: CD4+ or CD8+ T cells sorted from blood, obtained in a trial of the OX40 agonist ivuxolimab. Receptors were obtained from an adult with an advanced solid tumor such as melanoma, head and neck, liver or kidney cancer.

J is TRBJ2-1 and V is TRBV28; 7 positions match TRBD2. The V and J ends lost 6 bases and 5 bases, in that order; junction bases with no gene match: 10. The CDR3 sequence is 15 residues long. The germline V gene encodes CDR1 MDHEN and CDR2 SYDVKM. The CDR3 here is CASSLGLAVNNEQFF. The CDR3 DNA is TGTGCCAGCAGCTTAGGGCTAGCGGTAAACAATGAGCAGTTCTTC. The full variable domain, completed using reference TRBV28 and TRBJ2-1, is DVKVTQSSRYLVKRTGEKVFLECVQDMDHENMFWYRQDPGLGLRLIYFSYDVKMKEKGDIPEGYSVSREKKERFSLILESASTNQTSMYLCASSLGLAVNNEQFFGPGTRLTVL.

The chain has TRBV11-3 and TRBJ2-7, with 8 bases lining up with TRBD1. This CDR3 has 15 residues. CDR1 SGHNT and CDR2 YENEEA come from the germline V gene. V was clipped by 4 bases and J by 6 bases; unmatched bases: 11. CDR3 in amino acids: CASSSNTGGVTEQYF. In DNA, the CDR3 is TGTGCCAGCAGCTCTAACACAGGGGGTGTTACCGAGCAGTACTTC.

This chain uses TRBV20-1 with TRBJ2-3; D is unclear. This CDR3 has 11 amino acids. The germline gives CDR1 DFQATT, CDR2 SNEGSKA (reference sequence). Trimming pared 3 bases from V and 6 bases from J, leaving 7 bases between. CDR3: CSASRVDTQYF. The DNA of the CDR3 is TGCAGTGCTAGCAGAGTGGATACGCAGTATTTT.

The V call is TRBV15, the J call TRBJ2-5; TRBD2 is a possible D gene (6 bases). Germline V gene data show CDR1 as LNHNV and CDR2 as YYDKDF (reference sequence). V was pared by 0 bases and J by 1 base, with 12 bases between. The CDR3 sequence is 16 residues long. The CDR3 DNA is TGTGCCACCAGCAGAGAGTCGTGGACTACCCAAGAGACCCAGTACTTC. It specifies CATSRESWTTQETQYF.

This chain connects TRBV4-2 to TRBJ2-1; D is perhaps TRBD1 (5 bases). The germline V and J ends were trimmed by 0 bases and 4 bases, with 10 bases remaining between them. The CDR3 spans 15 residues. CDR1 is LGHNA, CDR2 YNFKEQ, per germline. CDR3 amino acids: CASSQDFAGYNEQFF. CDR3 bases: TGTGCCAGCAGCCAAGATTTCGCAGGGTACAATGAGCAGTTCTTC.

The chain joins TRBV21-1 to TRBJ1-4. TRBV21-1 constitutes a pseudogene. The CDR3 consists of 12 residues. CDR3 residues: CASSLTGPTAFF. Here the CDR3 DNA reads TGTGCCAGCAGCTTAACCGGCCCTACGGCGTTTTTT.

The V call is TRBV6-5, the J call TRBJ2-7, with 10 bases that match TRBD1. The V gene's germline CDR1 is MNHEY and CDR2 SVGAGI. This CDR3 has 15 amino acids. V gave up 4 bases and J gave up 2 bases; unmatched junction bases: 5. The CDR3 nucleotides are TGTGCCAGCAGTTCGGACAGGGGGGGAACCTACGAGCAGTACTTC. Translation gives CASSSDRGGTYEQYF.

This chain connects TRBV2 to TRBJ2-7; 10 bases agree with TRBD1. Looked up from germline, CDR1 is SNHLY and CDR2 is FYNNEI. This CDR3 spans 13 amino acids. V was pared by 11 bases and J by 3 bases, with 7 bases of the junction left unmatched. CDR3 coding DNA: TGTGCCGGGGGACAGGGGTTACGCTACGAGCAGTACTTC. The encoded protein is CAGGQGLRYEQYF. Full variable domain (outside the CDR3, taken from reference TRBV2 and TRBJ2-7): EPEVTQTPSHQVTQMGQEVILRCVPISNHLYFYWYRQILGQKVEFLVSFYNNEISEKSEIFDDQFSVERPDGSNFTLKIRSTKLEDSAMYFCAGGQGLRYEQYFGPGTRLTVT.

As concerns this clone: Other DNA sequences in the same sample also yield this CDR3. The chain couples TRBV5-1 to TRBJ1-1; 9 bases align to TRBD1. CDR1 SGHRS and CDR2 YFSETQ come from the germline V gene. The CDR3 is 14 residues long. After removal of 3 bases from V and 1 base from J, the junction contained 1 base not matched to a gene. CDR3 nucleotides: TGCGCCAGCAGCTCGACAGGGGGGAACACTGAAGCTTTCTTT. Translation gives CASSSTGGNTEAFF.

This clone was detected once. This chain uses TRBV15 with TRBJ2-1; D is unclear. The V end was cut by 0 bases, the J end by 0 bases, with 6 bases between. The CDR3 runs 15 residues. Germline CDR1 is LNHNV and CDR2 is YYDKDF (reference sequence). CDR3 sequence (DNA): TGTGCCACCAGCAGAGAGGTGAGCTCCTACAATGAGCAGTTCTTC. Its protein product is CATSREVSSYNEQFF. Full variable domain (missing parts from reference TRBV15 and TRBJ2-1): DAMVIQNPRYQVTQFGKPVTLSCSQTLNHNVMYWYQQKSSQAPKLLFHYYDKDFNNEADTPDNFQSRRPNTSFCFLDIRSPGLGDTAMYLCATSREVSSYNEQFFGPGTRLTVL.

The gene calls are TRBV19 and TRBJ2-7; D unresolved. CDR3 length: 14 amino acids. The germline V gene has CDR1 LNHDA and CDR2 SQIVND (reference sequence). The germline V and J ends were trimmed by 4 bases and 2 bases, with 12 bases remaining between them. This chain's CDR3 is CASSRVDGAYEQYF. The CDR3 region has the DNA TGTGCCAGTAGTAGGGTGGACGGTGCCTACGAGCAGTACTTC.

This chain uses TRBV7-9 with TRBJ2-7; 9 bases agree with TRBD1. Germline CDR1 and CDR2: SEHNR and FQNEAQ (reference sequence). CDR3 length: 14 residues. J lost 1 base, V lost 6 bases, and 4 bases had no gene match. Here the CDR3 reads CASRQGQGSYEQYF. The CDR3 DNA reads TGTGCCAGCAGGCAGGGACAGGGATCCTACGAGCAGTACTTC. Combining the CDR3 with reference TRBV7-9 and TRBJ2-7 gives the whole variable domain DTGVSQNPRHKITKRGQNVTFRCDPISEHNRLYWYRQTLGQGPEFLTYFQNEAQLEKSRLLSDRFSAERPKGSFSTLEIQRTEQGDSAMYLCASRQGQGSYEQYFGPGTRLTVT.

This clone was seen once. CDR3 DNA sequence: TGTGCCAGCCCAACGGGAAGGGGAGCGGGCAGCACAGATACGCAGTATTTT. Translation gives CASPTGRGAGSTDTQYF. This rearrangement joins TRBV11-3 to TRBJ2-3; maybe TRBD2 (6 bases). Germline loops: CDR1 SGHNT, CDR2 YENEEA. The ends were cut back, 8 bases at V and 0 bases at J, with 21 bases in the middle. The CDR3 extends over 17 amino acids.

This chain connects TRBV19 to TRBJ1-2, with unresolved D. Germline V gene sequence: CDR1 LNHDA, CDR2 SQIVND (reference sequence). The V end lost 6 bases, the J end lost 2 bases, and 10 bases lay between the germline ends. The CDR3 has 13 amino acids. CDR3 sequence (DNA): TGTGCCAGTAGAGGTCGGGGAAACTATGGCTACACCTTC. Translated, it gives CASRGRGNYGYTF.

This clone was picked up a small number of times. The V call is TRBV19, the J call TRBJ1-2; 7 bases line up with TRBD1. CDR1 and CDR2 from the germline V gene are LNHDA and SQIVND (reference sequence). CDR3 length: 12 residues. The junction had 9 bases not matched to a gene; V was cut back by 10 bases and J by 7 bases. The CDR3 sequence is CATYRGLLGYTF. The CDR3 coding sequence is TGTGCCACCTACAGGGGCTTACTTGGCTACACCTTC. Full variable domain (remainder filled in from reference TRBV19 and TRBJ1-2): DGGITQSPKYLFRKEGQNVTLSCEQNLNHDAMYWYRQDPGQGLRLIYYSQIVNDFQKGDIAEGYSVSREKKESFPLTVTSAQKNPTAFYLCATYRGLLGYTFGSGTRLTVV.

The CDR3 nucleotides read TGCGCCAGCAGCCACGGACAGTTCAGTGCAGAGCAGTACTTC. This translates into CASSHGQFSAEQYF. The rearrangement links TRBV23-1 to TRBJ2-7, with D tentatively TRBD1 (6 bases). TRBV23-1 is filed as an ORF, its function uncertain. This CDR3 is 14 amino acids long. Trimming left V 6 bases short and J 7 bases short, with 19 bases between.

The chain joins TRBV5-1 to TRBJ2-7; TRBD1 aligns across 7 bases. Unmatched junction bases numbered 14, after V lost 5 bases and J lost 3 bases. CDR3 length equals 16 residues. Germline V gene data show CDR1 as SGHRS and CDR2 as YFSETQ. As DNA, the CDR3 is TGCGCCAGCAGTCCAATCTCCGGACAGGACCTCTACGAGCAGTACTTC. This encodes CASSPISGQDLYEQYF.

The chain couples TRBV10-3 to TRBJ2-7; D possibly corresponds to TRBD1 (6 bases). Per the germline V gene, CDR1 is ENHRY and CDR2 is SYGVKD. CDR3 length: 15 residues. V was shortened by 0 bases and J by 5 bases, with 14 bases between the two germline ends. The CDR3 bases are TGTGCCATCAGTGAGTCGAATGGGGGCCGGGACGAGCAGTACTTC. This encodes CAISESNGGRDEQYF.

This chain joins TRBV4-2 and TRBJ1-2; TRBD1 matches 7 bases. V was clipped by 5 bases and J by 0 bases; unmatched bases: 12. This CDR3 is built from 17 residues. The germline CDR1 and CDR2 sequences are LGHNA and YNFKEQ. The CDR3 loop is CASSDRALPISNYGYTF. In DNA, the CDR3 is TGTGCCAGCAGCGACAGGGCTCTCCCTATTTCTAACTATGGCTACACCTTC.

V usage is TRBV2 and J usage is TRBJ2-6, with 9 bases aligning to TRBD1. Germline V lookup: CDR1 SNHLY, CDR2 FYNNEI. The CDR3 runs to 17 residues. The ends lost 8 bases at V and 1 base at J; junction bases unmatched: 9. CDR3 amino acids: CASLRDRASSGANVLTF. DNA of the CDR3: TGTGCCAGCTTACGGGACAGGGCTAGTTCTGGGGCCAACGTCCTGACTTTC.